The clone carrying this TCR beta chain was recorded many times. The antigen is unknown. The CDR3 covers 18 residues. The V gene end was trimmed by 2 bases and the J gene end by 9 bases; junction bases not matched to a gene: 16. CDR1 SGHTA and CDR2 FQGTGA come from the germline V gene. Amplification yielded TCR beta CDR3 regions, with RNA transcripts as the source. Researchers ran a first-round RT-PCR on the TCR CDR3 using the HTBI primer set. MiXCR, applied by TCRdb to the multiplex PCR reads, yields one record per CDR3 protein. Of a few hundred thousand distinct CDR3 sequences detected, under 15% appear once; the ten largest clones hold 9.2%. This specimen belongs to a study of T cells in Graves' hyperthyroidism and ophthalmopathy. Whole-study results and caveats: Blood also showed most of the thyroid clonotypes that were expanded above 0.001.

The source material was blood. This chain joins TRBV7-3 and TRBJ2-1, with 10 bases matching TRBD2. The clonotype originates from a woman in her late teens or twenties with Graves' hyperthyroidism. CDR3 DNA sequence: TGTGCCAGCAGCTTACTCCCTAGCGGGAGCGACGGGGGGAGTGAGCAGTTCTTC. Protein sequence: CASSLLPSGSDGGSEQFF.